This T cell receptor beta chain appears in the sequencing data of a study of blood T cells in healthy people across ages (dated by TCRdb to about 2015). For the study in its entirety: Template switching captured roughly one uniquely barcoded TCR beta cDNA molecule per two T cells in model experiments. Age-related changes in TCR beta repertoire diversity were measured in the study by deep sequencing normalized with unique cDNA molecular identifiers. To avoid experimental bias, donors of different ages were randomly spread across the sequencing lanes. The study analyzed two additional independent replicas of 1 million unique cDNA reads from the same blood draw for two donors, one aged 18 to 29 and one aged 80 or older. The donors were divided into four age groups: young (average around 17 years), middle-aged (roughly 42), aged (about 56) and long-lived (about 79). General conclusions and limits of the study: Observed TCR beta diversity correlated strongly with the percentage of naive T cells measured by flow cytometry. Because the CMV infection status of the donors was unknown, age-related changes in expanded clonotypes may potentially have been confounded. Estimates of total diversity based on one million sequenced T cells were regarded as lower bounds and as underestimates. Compared with the aged group, the long-lived group had more naive CD4+ T cells, fewer expanded clones and increased TCR diversity, a pattern suggesting age selection. Since profiling was done on bulk unsorted PBMCs, naive and antigen-experienced compartments could not be conclusively compared. Observed TCR beta diversity per million T cells fell roughly linearly with age, and a significant reduction was already apparent by age around 40.

Per the germline V gene, LGHNA is the CDR1 and YNFKEQ is the CDR2. Inclusive of the bounding cysteine and phenylalanine, the CDR3 is 15 residues long. Of the read, only the CDR3 DNA is kept; its 45 bases are in frame from base 1. V is pared back by 0 bases and J by 13 bases, with 19 bases lying between the germline termini. Of note for this clonotype: Its cognate antigen has yet to be identified. This could be a read error, since a much larger clone is one nucleotide away.

The library was built by means of 5' RACE. For sequencing, an Illumina HiSeq 2500 was employed. A second 7 to 11 cycle PCR used a sample-barcoded 5' primer and a J-beta primer mix. Each TCR beta cDNA molecule received a unique molecular identifier from a template-switch 5' adaptor carrying 12 random nucleotides. Each sample yielded at least 3 million CDR3-containing paired-end reads. The Mint cDNA synthesis kit, primed by a TRBC-specific oligonucleotide, was used to synthesize first-strand cDNA from all RNA. Following uracil-DNA glycosylase treatment, all cDNA underwent a first 18-cycle PCR with the universal primers M1SS and BC2_uni_R. Per the authors' processing: Normalization of each sample was performed by random selection of 1 million high-quality reads, each carrying a distinct molecular identifier. Reads sharing molecular identifiers were discarded rather than binned into consensus sequences. MiTCR, run with a Q25 quality threshold and the strictest error-elimination algorithm, handled CDR3 identification, clonotype clustering and error correction. Lower-bound total TCR beta diversity was estimated with a nonparametric unseen species model using Euler transformation. TCRdb reanalyzed the raw reads on its own, using fastp at Q25 for trimming and MiXCR for clone calling, and kept in-frame beta chains. Entries that share a CDR3 protein sequence are merged under the most common genes and DNA. The V and J calls come from TCRdb's annotation, not from the publication. A total of around 870,000 distinct CDR3 sequences appear in this sample, 29% of them only once. Together, the top ten hold 15% to 20% of the sample.

Systemically healthy Caucasian individuals from Russia, 39 in total and aged about 6 to 95 years, were included as donors. Each donor gave about 9.7 milliliters of peripheral blood, drawn into EDTA-treated Vacutainer tubes. Ficoll-Paque density-gradient centrifugation was used to isolate PBMCs, with at least 6.5 million per sample. Trizol reagent was used to extract total RNA from the PBMCs, yielding at least 5.5 micrograms per sample. Naive CD45RAhigh/CD27high T cell percentages were measured by flow cytometry on a PBMC aliquot from every donor. The sample was blood. This receptor was taken from a woman older than 75 in good health. The rearranged segments are TRBV4-2 and TRBJ2-1; TRBD2 is a possible D gene, resting on 6 matching bases. The CDR3 protein sequence reads: CASSQDRVNRETQFF. The DNA is as follows: TGTGCCAGCAGCCAAGATAGGGTAAACCGGGAGACCCAGTTCTTC.